What follows describes a single T cell receptor beta chain. In the authors' methods: Scientists estimated how many nucleated cells there were by amplifying reference gene primers. Assay: immunoSEQ multiplex PCR; the TCRdb copy retains only in-frame clones and omits some. V, J and clone size are taken as reported in that table, and D and trimming were inferred from the DNA itself. The sample has some 120,000 clones; roughly 88% are singletons. V was pared by 1 base and J by 2 bases, with 15 bases between. Germline V lookup: CDR1 MGHRA, CDR2 YSYEKL. The CDR3 has 17 amino acids. This sample is drawn from a study of blood T cell repertoires in COVID-19. In the study overall: The United States, Italy and Spain supplied acute and convalescent COVID-19 samples. Sources were T cells, B-cell-depleted T cells, or PBMCs; the material itself was cDNA or gDNA.

Input material: peripheral blood. The chain employs TRBV4-1 and TRBJ2-1; D gene ambiguous. The clonotype originates from a human donor in a cohort sampled during active COVID-19. The CDR3 is CASSQAVVAPAYNEQFF. CDR3 sequence (DNA): TGCGCCAGCAGCCAAGCTGTCGTAGCACCGGCCTACAATGAGCAGTTCTTC.